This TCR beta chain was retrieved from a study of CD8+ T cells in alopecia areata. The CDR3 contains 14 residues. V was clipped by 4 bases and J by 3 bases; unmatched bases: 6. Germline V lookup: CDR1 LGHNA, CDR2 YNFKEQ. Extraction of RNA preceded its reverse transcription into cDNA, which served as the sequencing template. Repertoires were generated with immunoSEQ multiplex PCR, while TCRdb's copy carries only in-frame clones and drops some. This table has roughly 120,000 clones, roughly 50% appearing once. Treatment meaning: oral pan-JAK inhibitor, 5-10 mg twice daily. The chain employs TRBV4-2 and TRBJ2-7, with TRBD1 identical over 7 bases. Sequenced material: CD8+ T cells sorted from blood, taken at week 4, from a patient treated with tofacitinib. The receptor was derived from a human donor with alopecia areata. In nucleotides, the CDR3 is TGTGCCAGCAGCCCTCCGGGACAGCTCTACGAGCAGTACTTC. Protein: CASSPPGQLYEQYF.